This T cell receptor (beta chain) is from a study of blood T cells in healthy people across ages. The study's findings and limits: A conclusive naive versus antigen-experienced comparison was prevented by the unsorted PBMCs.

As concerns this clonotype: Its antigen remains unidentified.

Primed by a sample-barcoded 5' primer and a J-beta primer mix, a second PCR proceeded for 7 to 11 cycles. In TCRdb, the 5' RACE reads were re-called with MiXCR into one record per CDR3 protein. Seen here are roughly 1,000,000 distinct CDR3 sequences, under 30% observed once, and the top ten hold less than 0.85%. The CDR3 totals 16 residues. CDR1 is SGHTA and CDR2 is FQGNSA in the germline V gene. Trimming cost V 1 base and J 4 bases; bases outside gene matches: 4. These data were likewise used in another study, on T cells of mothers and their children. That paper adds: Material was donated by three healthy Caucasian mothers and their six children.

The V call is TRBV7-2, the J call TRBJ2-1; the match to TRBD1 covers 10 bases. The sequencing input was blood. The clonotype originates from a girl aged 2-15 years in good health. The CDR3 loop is CASSLVGQGRYNEQFF. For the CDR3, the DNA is TGTGCCAGCAGCTTAGTGGGACAGGGGAGGTACAATGAGCAGTTCTTC.